This TCR beta chain was sequenced in a study of shared clonotypes between healthy human individuals. The data were produced by immunoSEQ multiplex PCR, yet TCRdb's version contains in-frame clones alone and is incomplete. The sample carries hundreds of thousands of clones, roughly 95% recorded once. Germline-derived CDR1 and CDR2 are SEHNR and FQNEAQ (reference sequence). V was pared by 0 bases and J by 3 bases, with 0 bases between. This CDR3 comprises 13 residues. Study-wide findings and caveats: Limited genetic and exposure-history diversity came from having few donors.

The naive CD8 fraction comprised CD45RO-negative cells positively selected for CCR7 and excluded terminally differentiated effector memory CD45RA+ cells. All the donors were Caucasian adults who lived in Nashville, Tennessee. Concerning this clone itself: As yet, its antigen is unknown.

V usage is TRBV7-9 and J usage is TRBJ2-6; no clear D gene. Source material: naive CD8+ T cells sorted from blood. The sequence was obtained from a woman in her 30s in good health. The CDR3 DNA is TGTGCCAGCAGCTTAGCTGGGGCCAACGTCCTGACTTTC. It translates to CASSLAGANVLTF.